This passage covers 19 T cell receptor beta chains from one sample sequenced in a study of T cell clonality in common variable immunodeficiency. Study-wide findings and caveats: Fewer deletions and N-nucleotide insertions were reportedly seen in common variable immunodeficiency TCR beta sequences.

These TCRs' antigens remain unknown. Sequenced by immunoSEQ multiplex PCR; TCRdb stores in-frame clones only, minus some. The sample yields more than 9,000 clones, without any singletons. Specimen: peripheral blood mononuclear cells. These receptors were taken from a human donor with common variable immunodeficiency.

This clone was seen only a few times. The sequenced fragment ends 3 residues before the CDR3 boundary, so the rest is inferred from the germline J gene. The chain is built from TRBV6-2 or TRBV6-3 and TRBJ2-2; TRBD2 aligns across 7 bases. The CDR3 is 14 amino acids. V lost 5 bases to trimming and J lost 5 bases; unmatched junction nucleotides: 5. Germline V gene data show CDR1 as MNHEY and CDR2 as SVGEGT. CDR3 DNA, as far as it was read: TGTGCCAGCAGTCGGCCGGGGGGAACCGGGGAG. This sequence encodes CASSRPGGTGE. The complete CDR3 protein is CASSRPGGTGELFF.

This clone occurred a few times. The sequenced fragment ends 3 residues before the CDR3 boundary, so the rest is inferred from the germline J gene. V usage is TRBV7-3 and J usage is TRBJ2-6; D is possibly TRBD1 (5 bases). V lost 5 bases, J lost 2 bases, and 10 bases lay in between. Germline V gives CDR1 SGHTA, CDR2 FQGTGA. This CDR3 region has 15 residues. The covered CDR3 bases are TGTGCCAGCAGCCTCCAGGGCCCTGGGGCCAACGTC. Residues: CASSLQGPGANV. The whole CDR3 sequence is CASSLQGPGANVLTF.

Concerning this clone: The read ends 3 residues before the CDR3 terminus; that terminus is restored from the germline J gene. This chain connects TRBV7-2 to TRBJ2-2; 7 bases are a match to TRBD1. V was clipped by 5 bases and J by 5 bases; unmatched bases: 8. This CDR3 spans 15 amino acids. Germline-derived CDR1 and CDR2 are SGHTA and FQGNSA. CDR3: CASSRDRERTGELFF. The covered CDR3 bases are TGTGCCAGCAGCCGCGACAGGGAGAGAACCGGGGAG.

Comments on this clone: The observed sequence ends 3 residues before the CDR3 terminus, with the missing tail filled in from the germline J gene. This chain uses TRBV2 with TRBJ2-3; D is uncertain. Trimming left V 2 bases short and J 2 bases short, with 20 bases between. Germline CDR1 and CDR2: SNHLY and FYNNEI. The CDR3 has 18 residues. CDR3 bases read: TGTGCCAGCAGTGAAAGGTCGGTCTGGCGGTTGAACACAGATACG. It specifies CASSERSVWRLNTDT. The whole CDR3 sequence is CASSERSVWRLNTDTQYF.

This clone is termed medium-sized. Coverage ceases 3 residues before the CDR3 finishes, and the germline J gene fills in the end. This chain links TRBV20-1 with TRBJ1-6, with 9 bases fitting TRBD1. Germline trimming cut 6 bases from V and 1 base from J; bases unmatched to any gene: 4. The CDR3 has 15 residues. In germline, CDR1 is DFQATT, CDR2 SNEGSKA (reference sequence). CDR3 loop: CSAKQGASYNSPLHF. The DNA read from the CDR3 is TGCAGTGCCAAACAGGGGGCTTCCTATAATTCACCC.

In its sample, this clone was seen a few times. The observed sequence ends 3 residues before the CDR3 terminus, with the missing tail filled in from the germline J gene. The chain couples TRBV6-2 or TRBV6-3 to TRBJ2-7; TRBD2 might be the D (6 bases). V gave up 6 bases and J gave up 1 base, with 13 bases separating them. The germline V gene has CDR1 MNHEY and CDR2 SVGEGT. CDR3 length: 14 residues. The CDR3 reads CASSDLSGSYEQYF. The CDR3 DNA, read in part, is TGTGCCAGCAGCGACCTTAGCGGATCCTACGAG.

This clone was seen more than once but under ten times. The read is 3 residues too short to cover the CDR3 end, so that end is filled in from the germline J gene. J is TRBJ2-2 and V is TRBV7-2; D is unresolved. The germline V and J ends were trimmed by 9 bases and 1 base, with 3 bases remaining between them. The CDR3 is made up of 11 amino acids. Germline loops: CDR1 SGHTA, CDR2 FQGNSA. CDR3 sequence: CARRNTGELFF. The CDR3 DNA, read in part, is TGTGCCAGGCGGAACACCGGGGAG.

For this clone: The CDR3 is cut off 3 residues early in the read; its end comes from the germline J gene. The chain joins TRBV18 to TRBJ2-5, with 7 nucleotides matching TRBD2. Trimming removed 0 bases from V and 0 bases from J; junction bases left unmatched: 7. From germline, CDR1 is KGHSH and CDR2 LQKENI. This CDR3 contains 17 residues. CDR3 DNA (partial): TGTGCCAGCTCACCACCGGCGCCTAGCGGAGACCAAGAGACC. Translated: CASSPPAPSGDQET. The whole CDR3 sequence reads CASSPPAPSGDQETQYF.

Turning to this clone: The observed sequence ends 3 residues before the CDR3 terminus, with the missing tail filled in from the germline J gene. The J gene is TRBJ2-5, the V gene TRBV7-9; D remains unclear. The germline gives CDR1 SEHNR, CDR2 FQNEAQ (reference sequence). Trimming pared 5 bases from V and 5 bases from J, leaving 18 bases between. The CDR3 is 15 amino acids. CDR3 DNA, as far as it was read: TGTGCCAGCAGCCCAGCTGGGCTACCAACGGAGACC. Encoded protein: CASSPAGLPTET. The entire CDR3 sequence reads CASSPAGLPTETQYF.

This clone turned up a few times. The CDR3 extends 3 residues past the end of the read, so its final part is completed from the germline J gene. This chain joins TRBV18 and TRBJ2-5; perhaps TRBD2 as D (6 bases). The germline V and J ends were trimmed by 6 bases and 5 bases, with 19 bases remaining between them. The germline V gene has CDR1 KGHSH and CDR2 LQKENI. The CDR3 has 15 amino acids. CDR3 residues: CASSPNQGGTETQYF. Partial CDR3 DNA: TGTGCCAGCTCTCCTAATCAGGGAGGCACGGAGACC.

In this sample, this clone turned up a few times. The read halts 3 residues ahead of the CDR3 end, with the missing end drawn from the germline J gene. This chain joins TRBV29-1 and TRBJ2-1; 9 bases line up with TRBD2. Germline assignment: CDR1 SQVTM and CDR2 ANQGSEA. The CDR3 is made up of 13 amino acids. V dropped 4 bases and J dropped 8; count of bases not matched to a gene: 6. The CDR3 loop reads CSVVAGAGDEQFF. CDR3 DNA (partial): TGCAGCGTTGTAGCGGGAGCAGGGGATGAG.

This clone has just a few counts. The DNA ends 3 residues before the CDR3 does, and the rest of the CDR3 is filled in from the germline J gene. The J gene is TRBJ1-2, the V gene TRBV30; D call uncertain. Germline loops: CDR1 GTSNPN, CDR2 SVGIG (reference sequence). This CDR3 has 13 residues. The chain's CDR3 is CAWSVNSGGFYTF. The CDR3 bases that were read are TGTGCCTGGAGTGTAAACAGTGGAGGGTTC.

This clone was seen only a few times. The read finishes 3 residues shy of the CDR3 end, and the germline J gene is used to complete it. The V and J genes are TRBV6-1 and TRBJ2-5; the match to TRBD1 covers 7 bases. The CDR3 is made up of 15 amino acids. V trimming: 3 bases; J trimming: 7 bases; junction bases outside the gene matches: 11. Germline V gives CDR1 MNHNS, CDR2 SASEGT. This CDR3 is CASSDGGQAFRTQYF. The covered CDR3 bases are TGTGCCAGCAGTGATGGCGGACAGGCGTTTCGGACC.

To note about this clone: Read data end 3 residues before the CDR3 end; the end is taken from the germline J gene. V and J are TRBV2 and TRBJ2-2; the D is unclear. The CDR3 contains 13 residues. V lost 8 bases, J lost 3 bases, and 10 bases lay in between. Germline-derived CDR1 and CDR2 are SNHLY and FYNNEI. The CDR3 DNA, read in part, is TGTGCCAGCGCATACTATCACACCGGGGAG. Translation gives CASAYYHTGE. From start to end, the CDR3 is CASAYYHTGELFF.

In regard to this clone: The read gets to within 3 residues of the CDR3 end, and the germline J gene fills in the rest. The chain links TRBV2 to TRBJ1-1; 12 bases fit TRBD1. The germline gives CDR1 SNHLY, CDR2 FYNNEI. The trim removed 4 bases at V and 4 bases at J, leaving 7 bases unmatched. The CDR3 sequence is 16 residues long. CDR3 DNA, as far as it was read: TGTGCCAGCAGTGCGGGACAGGGGGCAATAGGCACTGAA. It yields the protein CASSAGQGAIGTE. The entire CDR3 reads CASSAGQGAIGTEAFF.

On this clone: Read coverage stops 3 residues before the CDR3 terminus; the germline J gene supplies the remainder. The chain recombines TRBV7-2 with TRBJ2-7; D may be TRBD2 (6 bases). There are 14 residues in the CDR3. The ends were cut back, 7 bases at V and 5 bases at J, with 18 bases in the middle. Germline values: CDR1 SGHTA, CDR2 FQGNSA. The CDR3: CASMNGDLIHEQYF. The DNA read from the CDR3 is TGTGCCAGCATGAATGGGGACTTGATCCACGAG.

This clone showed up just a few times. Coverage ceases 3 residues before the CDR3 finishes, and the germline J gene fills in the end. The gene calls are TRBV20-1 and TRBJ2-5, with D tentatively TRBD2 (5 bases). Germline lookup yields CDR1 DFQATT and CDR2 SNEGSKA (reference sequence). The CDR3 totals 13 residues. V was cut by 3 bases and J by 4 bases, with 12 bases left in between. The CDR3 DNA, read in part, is TGCAGTGCTAGCATGACGAGCGGAGAGACC. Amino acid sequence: CSASMTSGET. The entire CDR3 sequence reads CSASMTSGETQYF.

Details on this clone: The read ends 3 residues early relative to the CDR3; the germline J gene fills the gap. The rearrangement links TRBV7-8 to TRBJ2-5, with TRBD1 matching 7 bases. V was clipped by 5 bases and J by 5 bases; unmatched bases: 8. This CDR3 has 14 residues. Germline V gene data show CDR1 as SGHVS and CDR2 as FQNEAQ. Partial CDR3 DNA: TGTGCCAGCAGCCCCGGCAGGGGGTCGGAGACC. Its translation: CASSPGRGSET. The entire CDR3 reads CASSPGRGSETQYF.

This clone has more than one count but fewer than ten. The part of the CDR3 DNA that was read is TGTGCCAGCAGCCTCGCCGGGACTAGCGGCTACGAG. Residues: CASSLAGTSGYE. The entire CDR3 protein is CASSLAGTSGYEQYF. This sequence joins TRBV7-6 and TRBJ2-7; TRBD2 aligns across 11 bases. The read ends 3 residues early relative to the CDR3; the germline J gene fills the gap. Germline V gene lookup returns CDR1 SGHVS and CDR2 FNYEAQ. With V trimmed by 5 bases and J by 3 bases, 6 bases remained unmatched. The CDR3 loop spans 15 amino acids.